In its sample, the clone carrying this T cell receptor (beta chain) was seen a few times. Antigen: not known. The data derive from a study of identical twins. TCRdb reprocessed the 5' RACE reads with MiXCR, giving one entry per CDR3 protein. The table has roughly 1,500,000 distinct CDR3 sequences, around a third seen once. Overall study findings and caveats: Excess twin sharing in beta out-of-frame sequences was weaker.

Germline V gene data show CDR1 as SGHVS and CDR2 as FNYEAQ. This CDR3 has 15 amino acids. The sequence derives from a newborn girl in good health. The gene calls are TRBV7-6 and TRBJ2-4, with 9 bases lining up with TRBD1. The J call may be faulty, since TRBJ2-7 better matches the DNA end. Material for sequencing was cord blood. CDR3 region: CASSLTGGLAYEQYF. Written as DNA, the CDR3 is TGTGCCAGCAGCTTGACAGGGGGTCTTGCGTACGAGCAGTACTTC.